This T cell receptor beta chain was documented in a study of shared clonotypes between healthy human individuals. As regards this clone: Its specificity is unknown.

Each PCR replicate from the sorted subsets contained around 0.2 ug DNA, which is tens of thousands of T cell genomes. Under the authors' procedure: Junction-only sequences without quality scores were provided by ImmunoSEQ, so filtering was different. This table comes from immunoSEQ multiplex PCR, and its TCRdb copy is limited to in-frame clones, with some not included. The DNA gave D and trimming, while V, J and clone size come from that table. The profile shows about 1 million clones, about 75% of them singletons. General study findings and limits: Some clonotypes were shared by all four sorted-subset donors, while others were not shared. The non-shared ones had lower generation probabilities than the shared ones.

V was pared by 0 bases and J by 6 bases, with 24 bases of the junction left unmatched. This CDR3 spans 22 amino acids. V and J are TRBV6-7 and TRBJ2-1; TRBD2 matches 9 bases. TRBV6-7 is reported as an ORF; its role is uncertain. Sequenced sample: memory CD4+ T cells sorted from blood. Documented subset: CD45RA-negative fraction. The origin of this receptor is a man between 18 and 35 years old in good health. In nucleotides, the CDR3 is TGTGCCAGCAGTTACTCGATCGGGGGAGCGGGAGGTCAGGCGCCGGGACTCAATGAGCAGTTCTTC. It codes for CASSYSIGGAGGQAPGLNEQFF.